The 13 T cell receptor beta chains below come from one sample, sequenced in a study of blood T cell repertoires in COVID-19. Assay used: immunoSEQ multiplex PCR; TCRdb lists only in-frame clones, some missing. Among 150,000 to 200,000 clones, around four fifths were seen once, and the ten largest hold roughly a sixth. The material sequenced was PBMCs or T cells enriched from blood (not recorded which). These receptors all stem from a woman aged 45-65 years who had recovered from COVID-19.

CDR3 protein: CASSLRWEGEQFF. For the CDR3, the DNA is TGTGCCAGCAGCTTAAGGTGGGAGGGGGAGCAGTTCTTC. This rearrangement joins TRBV7-6 to TRBJ2-1; 7 positions match TRBD2. Unmatched junction bases numbered 5, after V lost 2 bases and J lost 10 bases. Germline V gene data show CDR1 as SGHVS and CDR2 as FNYEAQ. This CDR3 region has 13 residues.

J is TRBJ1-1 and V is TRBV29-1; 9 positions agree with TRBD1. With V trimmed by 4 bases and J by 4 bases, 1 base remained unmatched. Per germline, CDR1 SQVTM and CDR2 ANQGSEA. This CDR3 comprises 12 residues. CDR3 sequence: CSVVDRGTEAFF. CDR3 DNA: TGCAGCGTTGTGGACAGGGGCACTGAAGCTTTCTTT.

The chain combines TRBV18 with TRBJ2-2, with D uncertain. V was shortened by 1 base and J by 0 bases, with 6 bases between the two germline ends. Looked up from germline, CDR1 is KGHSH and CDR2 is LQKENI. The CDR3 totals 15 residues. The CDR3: CASSPLQSNTGELFF. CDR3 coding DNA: TGTGCCAGCTCACCACTACAATCGAACACCGGGGAGCTGTTTTTT.

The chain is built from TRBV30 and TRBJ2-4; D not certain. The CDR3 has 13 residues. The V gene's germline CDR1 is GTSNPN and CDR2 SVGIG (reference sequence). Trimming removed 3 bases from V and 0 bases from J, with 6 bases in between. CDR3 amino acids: CAWRPLAKNIQYF. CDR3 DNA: TGTGCCTGGAGGCCACTAGCCAAAAACATTCAGTACTTC.

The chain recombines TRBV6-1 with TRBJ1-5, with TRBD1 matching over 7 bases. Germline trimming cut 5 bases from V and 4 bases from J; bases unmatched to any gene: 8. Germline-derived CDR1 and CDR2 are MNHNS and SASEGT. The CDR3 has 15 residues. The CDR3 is CASSKTQGENQPQHF. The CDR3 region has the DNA TGTGCCAGCAGTAAAACCCAGGGGGAAAATCAGCCCCAGCATTTT.

The CDR3: CASSLYRGDYGYTF. CDR3 coding DNA: TGTGCCAGCAGCTTATACAGGGGAGACTATGGCTACACCTTC. The chain uses TRBV5-4 and TRBJ1-2; 7 bases line up with TRBD1. CDR1 and CDR2 (germline): SGHNT, YYREEE (reference sequence). The CDR3 is 14 residues long. V was pared by 2 bases and J by 3 bases, with 4 bases of the junction left unmatched.

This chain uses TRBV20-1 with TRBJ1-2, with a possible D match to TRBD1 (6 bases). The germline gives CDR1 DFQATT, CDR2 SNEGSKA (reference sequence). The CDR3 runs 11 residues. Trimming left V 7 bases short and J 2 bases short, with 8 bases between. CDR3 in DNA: TGCAGTGACAGGGTGAACTATGGCTACACCTTC. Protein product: CSDRVNYGYTF.

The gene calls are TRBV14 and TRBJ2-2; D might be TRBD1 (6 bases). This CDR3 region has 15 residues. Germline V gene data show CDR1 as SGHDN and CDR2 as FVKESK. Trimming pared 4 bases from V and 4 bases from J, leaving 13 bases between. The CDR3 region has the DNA TGTGCCAGCAGCCCTCCAGGGGCAGGCACCGGGGAGCTGTTTTTT. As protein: CASSPPGAGTGELFF.

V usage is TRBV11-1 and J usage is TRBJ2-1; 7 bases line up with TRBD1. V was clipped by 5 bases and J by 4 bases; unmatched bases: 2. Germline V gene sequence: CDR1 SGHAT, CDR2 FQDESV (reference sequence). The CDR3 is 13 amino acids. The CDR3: CASSRDSYNEQFF. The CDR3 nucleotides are TGTGCCAGCAGCCGGGACAGTTACAATGAGCAGTTCTTC.

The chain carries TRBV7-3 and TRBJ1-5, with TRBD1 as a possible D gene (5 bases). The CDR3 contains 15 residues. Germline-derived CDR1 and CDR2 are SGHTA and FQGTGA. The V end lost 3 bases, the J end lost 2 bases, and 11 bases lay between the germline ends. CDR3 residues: CASSFQTGGNQPQHF. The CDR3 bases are TGTGCCAGCAGCTTTCAAACAGGTGGCAATCAGCCCCAGCATTTT.

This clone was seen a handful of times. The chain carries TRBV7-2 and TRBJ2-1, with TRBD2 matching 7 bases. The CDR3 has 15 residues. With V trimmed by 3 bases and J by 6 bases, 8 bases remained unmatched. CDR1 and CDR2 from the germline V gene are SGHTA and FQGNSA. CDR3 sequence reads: CASSFEAGVVNEQFF. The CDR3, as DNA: TGTGCCAGCAGCTTTGAGGCGGGGGTGGTCAATGAGCAGTTCTTC.

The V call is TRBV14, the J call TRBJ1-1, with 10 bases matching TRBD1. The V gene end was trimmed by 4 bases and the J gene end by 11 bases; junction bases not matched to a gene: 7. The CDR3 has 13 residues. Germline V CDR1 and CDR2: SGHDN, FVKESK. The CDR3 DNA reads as TGTGCCAGCAGCCCGAGGACAGGGGGGTTGGCTTTCTTT. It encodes CASSPRTGGLAFF.

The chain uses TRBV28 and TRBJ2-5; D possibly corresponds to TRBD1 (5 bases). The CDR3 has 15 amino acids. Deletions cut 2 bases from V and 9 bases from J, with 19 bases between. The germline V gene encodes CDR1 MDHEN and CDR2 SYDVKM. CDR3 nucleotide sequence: TGTGCCAGCAGTTTAACGAGCAGGACAACGCCGCCCCAGTACTTC. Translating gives CASSLTSRTTPPQYF.